These 30 T cell receptor beta chains came from one sample sequenced in a study of blood T cell repertoires in COVID-19. The data were produced by immunoSEQ multiplex PCR, yet TCRdb's version contains in-frame clones alone and is incomplete. This sample has 70,000 to 85,000 clones, with under 95% found just once. Sequencing was performed on peripheral blood. These receptors were taken from an older woman with active COVID-19.

This clone came up a few times. The J gene is TRBJ1-2, the V gene TRBV28; a possible D gene is TRBD1 (6 bases). CDR3 length equals 11 residues. Germline V gene sequence: CDR1 MDHEN, CDR2 SYDVKM. V lost 10 bases to trimming and J lost 2 bases, with 8 bases between them. The CDR3: CAIGQNYGYTF. The CDR3 DNA follows: TGTGCCATCGGACAGAACTATGGCTACACCTTC.

V is TRBV19 and J is TRBJ1-5; 7 nucleotides line up with TRBD1. The CDR3 runs to 16 residues. The germline V gene encodes CDR1 LNHDA and CDR2 SQIVND (reference sequence). Unmatched junction bases numbered 11, after V lost 2 bases and J lost 7 bases. CDR3 loop: CASSIRGGQPMQPQHF. The DNA of the CDR3 is TGTGCCAGTAGTATACGAGGGGGCCAACCTATGCAGCCCCAGCATTTT.

As for this clone: Additional DNA sequences in this sample encode the identical CDR3. This chain links TRBV15 with TRBJ1-1; the D is unclear. This CDR3 has 13 residues. CDR1 is LNHNV, CDR2 YYDKDF, per germline (reference sequence). The V end was cut by 0 bases, the J end by 1 base, with 3 bases between. The CDR3 reads CATSRDRNTEAFF. The CDR3 region has the DNA TGTGCCACCAGCAGAGATCGGAACACTGAAGCTTTCTTT. Combining the CDR3 with reference TRBV15 and TRBJ1-1 gives the whole variable domain DAMVIQNPRYQVTQFGKPVTLSCSQTLNHNVMYWYQQKSSQAPKLLFHYYDKDFNNEADTPDNFQSRRPNTSFCFLDIRSPGLGDTAMYLCATSRDRNTEAFFGQGTRLTVV.

This chain connects TRBV19 to TRBJ2-7; no firm D call. Trimming shortened V by 7 bases and J by 0 bases, and 10 bases separated the two germline ends. Germline V gives CDR1 LNHDA, CDR2 SQIVND (reference sequence). The CDR3 is made up of 13 amino acids. CDR3 DNA: TGTGCCAGTACCAGCTCAGGCTCCTACGAGCAGTACTTC. Encoded protein: CASTSSGSYEQYF.

The V gene is TRBV5-6, the J gene TRBJ2-7, with D perhaps TRBD1 (6 bases). V was shortened by 4 bases and J by 3 bases, with 17 bases between the two germline ends. The germline V gene has CDR1 SGHDT and CDR2 YYEEEE. This CDR3 has 15 amino acids. For the CDR3, the DNA is TGTGCCAGCAGCGCTGGCGTGGGGGCCGGCTACGAGCAGTACTTC. It codes for CASSAGVGAGYEQYF.

The rearrangement links TRBV4-1 to TRBJ2-2; 8 positions match TRBD2. Germline loops: CDR1 MGHRA, CDR2 YSYEKL. This CDR3 comprises 19 residues. The trim removed 0 bases at V and 0 bases at J, leaving 9 bases unmatched. The CDR3 spells CASSQEAATTSANTGELFF. As DNA, the CDR3 is TGCGCCAGCAGCCAAGAGGCGGCTACGACTAGCGCGAACACCGGGGAGCTGTTTTTT.

The chain joins TRBV28 to TRBJ1-1; D not certain. Germline assignment: CDR1 MDHEN and CDR2 SYDVKM. V lost 6 bases and J lost 6, with 8 bases in between. The CDR3 loop spans 11 amino acids. The CDR3 protein is CASSEVAEAFF. As DNA, the CDR3 is TGTGCCAGCAGCGAGGTGGCTGAAGCTTTCTTT.

This clone was seen once. The J gene is TRBJ2-2, the V gene TRBV5-1, with TRBD2 matching over 7 bases. CDR3 length equals 15 residues. Germline assignment: CDR1 SGHRS and CDR2 YFSETQ. V shed 3 bases, J shed 4 bases, and the junction held 6 bases outside the gene matches. CDR3 DNA: TGCGCCAGCAGCTACCTGACGGGGGGCACCGGGGAGCTGTTTTTT. Translated, it gives CASSYLTGGTGELFF.

V gene TRBV3-1 (or the pseudogene TRBV3-2) combines with J gene TRBJ1-6; possibly TRBD1 for D (5 bases). The length of the CDR3 is 17 residues. With 5 bases removed from V and 0 bases from J, the gap between germline ends came to 14 bases. Per the germline V gene, CDR1 is LGHDT and CDR2 is YNNKEL (reference sequence). Here the CDR3 reads CASSTGFPSSYNSPLHF. In DNA form, the CDR3 reads TGTGCCAGCAGCACAGGTTTTCCGAGCTCCTATAATTCACCCCTCCACTTT.

The gene calls are TRBV5-5 and TRBJ1-2; D remains unclear. Per germline, CDR1 SGHKS and CDR2 YYEKEE (reference sequence). The CDR3 runs 13 residues. Trimming took 4 bases from V and 8 from J, leaving 15 bases between them. CDR3 DNA: TGTGCCAGCAGCCGGACGAGGGAGGGCGGCTACACCTTC. Amino acid sequence: CASSRTREGGYTF.

The CDR3, as DNA: TGTGCCAGCAGCTTGGCGCGCGGAAGAAGCACAGATACGCAGTATTTT. Translated: CASSLARGRSTDTQYF. This chain uses TRBV5-4 with TRBJ2-3; D gene unclear. The CDR3 is 16 amino acids. The V gene lost 0 bases and the J gene lost 0 bases, with 11 bases spanning the gap. Per germline, CDR1 SGHNT and CDR2 YYREEE (reference sequence).

The chain has TRBV7-2 and TRBJ2-1, with D unresolved. In germline, CDR1 is SGHTA, CDR2 FQGNSA. The length of the CDR3 is 13 residues. The V and J ends lost 2 bases and 4 bases respectively, with 6 bases between them. CDR3 in DNA: TGTGCCAGCAGCTTAAAGCGTTACAATGAGCAGTTCTTC. Protein: CASSLKRYNEQFF.

This chain connects TRBV6-1 to TRBJ1-2, with TRBD1 matching 7 bases. CDR1 is MNHNS and CDR2 is SASEGT in the germline V gene. The CDR3 spans 15 residues. J gave up 6 bases and V 2 bases, and 9 bases lay outside the gene matches. CDR3 protein: CASSELVRQGDGYTF. CDR3 nucleotide sequence: TGTGCCAGCAGTGAATTGGTGCGACAGGGCGATGGCTACACCTTC.

The chain joins TRBV5-1 to TRBJ1-3, with D possibly matching TRBD1 (5 bases). Germline V lookup: CDR1 SGHRS, CDR2 YFSETQ. V was cut by 2 bases and J by 8 bases, with 11 bases left in between. The CDR3 has 13 residues. The CDR3 loop reads CASSFGGGDTIYF. As DNA, the CDR3 is TGCGCCAGCAGCTTTGGCGGGGGGGACACCATATATTTT.

The chain links TRBV6-5 to TRBJ1-4; D is undetermined. CDR1 is MNHEY and CDR2 is SVGAGI in the germline V gene. Trimming took off 6 bases at V and 0 bases at J, with 11 bases between the two ends. The CDR3 runs 15 residues. This CDR3 is CASRPMRATNEKLFF. CDR3 nucleotide sequence: TGTGCCAGCAGACCCATGCGGGCAACTAATGAAAAACTGTTTTTT.

This clone was found once. The J gene is TRBJ1-6, the V gene TRBV6-6; 7 bases fit TRBD1. Looked up from germline, CDR1 is MNHNY and CDR2 is SVGAGI (reference sequence). This CDR3 spans 14 amino acids. The V and J ends lost 5 bases and 7 bases, in that order; junction bases with no gene match: 5. In nucleotides, the CDR3 is TGTGCCAGCAGTGACAGGGTTGTCAATTCACCCCTCCACTTT. It encodes CASSDRVVNSPLHF.

The rearrangement joins TRBV2 to TRBJ1-1, with D uncertain. The CDR3 extends over 11 amino acids. The V gene's germline CDR1 is SNHLY and CDR2 FYNNEI. With 5 bases removed from V and 6 bases from J, the gap between germline ends came to 7 bases. Here the CDR3 DNA reads TGTGCCAGCAGTCATACGGCTGAAGCTTTCTTT. Protein: CASSHTAEAFF.

V gene TRBV18 combines with J gene TRBJ2-7; D might be TRBD1 (6 bases). The V and J ends lost 0 bases and 6 bases respectively, with 15 bases between them. The CDR3 is 15 amino acids. CDR1 is KGHSH, CDR2 LQKENI, per germline. The CDR3 DNA sequence: TGTGCCAGCTCACCACCTTTAAACAGGGTCGGCGAGCAGTACTTC. This sequence encodes CASSPPLNRVGEQYF.

This clone has only a few counts. CDR3: CASSFSGTSGRTGELFF. DNA for the CDR3: TGCGCCAGCAGCTTTTCCGGGACTAGCGGGAGGACCGGGGAGCTGTTTTTT. The chain links TRBV5-1 to TRBJ2-2; 15 nucleotides match TRBD2. Per germline, CDR1 SGHRS and CDR2 YFSETQ. The V segment lost 2 bases and the J segment 5 bases; nucleotides outside the gene matches: 4. The CDR3 runs 17 residues. Looking up the rest from reference TRBV5-1 and TRBJ2-2 gives the full variable domain: KAGVTQTPRYLIKTRGQQVTLSCSPISGHRSVSWYQQTPGQGLQFLFEYFSETQRNKGNFPGRFSGRQFSNSRSEMNVSTLELGDSALYLCASSFSGTSGRTGELFFGEGSRLTVL.

The V gene is TRBV18, the J gene TRBJ2-2; TRBD2 agrees at 7 bases. After removal of 3 bases from V and 5 bases from J, the junction contained 9 bases not matched to a gene. CDR3 length: 16 amino acids. The germline gives CDR1 KGHSH, CDR2 LQKENI. CDR3 residues: CASSPRSLGGTGELFF. CDR3 nucleotides: TGTGCCAGCTCACCGAGGAGCCTGGGGGGGACCGGGGAGCTGTTTTTT.

This chain connects TRBV2 to TRBJ1-4, with 8 bases identical to TRBD1. Germline values: CDR1 SNHLY, CDR2 FYNNEI. The trim removed 10 bases at V and 0 bases at J, leaving 7 bases unmatched. This CDR3 has 15 amino acids. The CDR3 nucleotides read TGTGCCACCCGGGACAGGAGAACAACTAATGAAAAACTGTTTTTT. The encoded protein is CATRDRRTTNEKLFF.

The chain links TRBV19 to TRBJ1-3; D possibly corresponds to TRBD1 (5 bases). The germline CDR1 and CDR2 sequences are LNHDA and SQIVND (reference sequence). Trimming took off 10 bases at V and 2 bases at J, with 21 bases between the two ends. The CDR3 runs to 16 residues. CDR3 sequence: CATRHRAYRTGNTIYF. DNA of the CDR3: TGTGCCACCCGTCACAGAGCCTACAGGACTGGAAACACCATATATTTT.

J is TRBJ2-3 and V is TRBV7-9; TRBD2 aligns across 7 bases. The CDR3 is 13 residues long. J lost 6 bases, V lost 3 bases, and 3 bases had no gene match. Germline CDR1 SEHNR, CDR2 FQNEAQ (reference sequence). This chain's CDR3 is CASSLDGRDTQYF. CDR3 DNA: TGTGCCAGCAGCTTGGACGGGAGGGATACGCAGTATTTT.

The genes are TRBV7-9 and TRBJ2-2; D ambiguous. The V gene's germline CDR1 is SEHNR and CDR2 FQNEAQ (reference sequence). Deletions cut 1 base from V and 8 bases from J, with 14 bases between. CDR3 length: 15 amino acids. Here the CDR3 reads CASSLGMGRTGELFF. CDR3 bases: TGTGCCAGCAGCTTAGGAATGGGCCGCACTGGGGAGCTGTTTTTT.

The chain has TRBV2 and TRBJ2-1, with TRBD2 matching 7 bases. Trimming removed 7 bases from V and 8 bases from J; junction bases left unmatched: 20. The CDR3 extends over 17 amino acids. Germline lookup yields CDR1 SNHLY and CDR2 FYNNEI. CDR3 sequence: CASIPEKGLPSRHEQFF. The CDR3 DNA is TGTGCCAGCATCCCTGAGAAGGGACTACCCAGCCGGCATGAGCAGTTCTTC. Supplemented by reference TRBV2 and TRBJ2-1, the full variable domain reads EPEVTQTPSHQVTQMGQEVILRCVPISNHLYFYWYRQILGQKVEFLVSFYNNEISEKSEIFDDQFSVERPDGSNFTLKIRSTKLEDSAMYFCASIPEKGLPSRHEQFFGPGTRLTVL.

The V and J genes are TRBV21-1 and TRBJ2-7; TRBD2, as called in the table, went unchecked against the DNA. TRBV21-1 is shown as a pseudogene. The CDR3 loop spans 13 amino acids. CDR3 coding DNA: TGTGCCAGCATTTTCGGTCGCTCCTACGAGCAGTACTTC. It codes for CASIFGRSYEQYF.

There are a few counts of this clone. The rearrangement links TRBV7-9 to TRBJ1-3; the D gene is possibly TRBD1 (5 bases). The V end lost 6 bases, the J end lost 4 bases, and 13 bases lay between the germline ends. The CDR3 spans 14 residues. Germline V lookup: CDR1 SEHNR, CDR2 FQNEAQ (reference sequence). The CDR3, as DNA: TGTGCCAGCAGGCTAACAGGTATAGGAAACACCATATATTTT. It yields the protein CASRLTGIGNTIYF.

On this clone itself: One end of the junction does not line up with germline, which may come from a read error. At the DNA level, this CDR3 is encoded by other sequences in the same sample as well. This chain connects TRBV2 to TRBJ1-3; D is possibly TRBD1 (5 bases). Germline assignment: CDR1 SNHLY and CDR2 FYNNEI. The CDR3 spans 13 residues. The CDR3 region is CASSERQRNTIYF. In DNA, the CDR3 is TGCGCCAGCAGTGAAAGACAGCGAAACACCATATATTTT.

V usage is TRBV19 and J usage is TRBJ1-4, with 11 positions matching TRBD1. Per germline, CDR1 LNHDA and CDR2 SQIVND (reference sequence). V lost 6 bases and J lost 7; bases outside the gene matches: 7. This CDR3 contains 15 residues. CDR3 sequence reads: CASSSDRGRSEKLFF. The CDR3 nucleotides are TGTGCCAGTAGCTCGGACAGGGGGCGGAGTGAAAAACTGTTTTTT.

The genes are TRBV2 and TRBJ1-2; 10 bases are shared with TRBD1. In germline, CDR1 is SNHLY, CDR2 FYNNEI. V was clipped by 4 bases and J by 8 bases; unmatched bases: 4. This CDR3 has 13 residues. The CDR3 nucleotides read TGTGCCAGCAGTGGACAGGGGGCGCGCGGCTACACCTTC. Translation: CASSGQGARGYTF.